The rows below give T cell receptor beta chains drawn from one sample of a study of CD8 T cells in ankylosing spondylitis. TCRdb re-derived calls from the 5' RACE reads in MiXCR, one entry per CDR3 protein. The sample includes 750,000 to 850,000 distinct CDR3 sequences, roughly 10% of them seen just once. Sequenced input: blood, either unsorted or a sorted T cell fraction (not recorded which). The receptor set was obtained from a male donor with ankylosing spondylitis. Both conserved end residues are part of each CDR3. Fields, in order: J gene, D gene, clone size, V gene, CDR3 protein, CDR3 DNA. The D gene is left open where the match is weak. Size is omitted from some rows. Given values are once, few, many or a class for expanded clones.

TRBJ2-2 | NA | NA | TRBV20-1 | CSARDRIRGSGELFF | TGCAGTGCTAGAGACAGAATCCGCGGTTCCGGGGAGCTGTTTTTT
TRBJ2-3 | TRBD1 | NA | TRBV20-1 | CSARRDRAADTQYF | TGCAGTGCTCGGCGGGACAGGGCCGCAGATACGCAGTATTTT
TRBJ1-2 | TRBD1 | NA | TRBV28 | CASSDRTGSSYTF | TGTGCCAGCAGTGATAGGACAGGGAGTAGCTACACCTTC
TRBJ2-7 | NA | few | TRBV12-2 | CASRPTSGPYEQYF | TGTGCAAGTCGCCCTACTAGCGGTCCCTACGAGCAGTACTTC
TRBJ2-3 | NA | NA | TRBV29-1 | CSLTSGTDTQYF | TGCAGTTTGACTAGTGGGACAGATACGCAGTATTTT
TRBJ2-3 | NA | NA | TRBV12-3/TRBV12-4 | CAGRLTGGTDTQYF | TGTGCCGGGAGATTAACCGGGGGCACAGATACGCAGTATTTT
TRBJ2-7 | NA | NA | TRBV28 | CASSFGQTLYEQYF | TGTGCCAGCAGTTTCGGCCAAACCCTTTACGAGCAGTACTTC
TRBJ2-2 | NA | NA | TRBV5-1 | CASNNWGELFF | TGCGCCAGCAACAACTGGGGGGAGCTGTTTTTT
TRBJ2-7 | NA | many | TRBV7-2 | CASGGTAAYEQYF | TGTGCCTCTGGGGGGACAGCGGCCTACGAGCAGTACTTC
TRBJ2-7 | NA | few | TRBV6-2/TRBV6-3 | CASGVYYEQYF | TGTGCCAGCGGAGTATACTACGAGCAGTACTTC
TRBJ1-2 | NA | many | TRBV29-1 | CSVYSYGYTF | TGCAGCGTCTACAGCTATGGCTACACCTTC
TRBJ2-3 | TRBD2 | many | TRBV20-1 | CSASLAGADTQYF | TGCAGTGCTTCACTTGCGGGAGCAGATACGCAGTATTTT
TRBJ1-2 | NA | few | TRBV27 | CASSTNAGRSANYGYTF | TGTGCCAGCAGTACCAACGCTGGACGGTCCGCAAACTATGGCTACACCTTC
TRBJ2-1 | TRBD1 | few | TRBV11-3 | CASSPGQGAGEQFF | TGTGCCAGCAGCCCAGGACAGGGGGCTGGTGAGCAGTTCTTC
TRBJ1-5 | TRBD1 | many | TRBV6-2/TRBV6-3 | CASSGGRGQWGNQPQHF | TGTGCCAGCAGCGGCGGCAGGGGGCAATGGGGCAATCAGCCCCAGCATTTT
TRBJ2-7 | NA | few | TRBV5-1 | CASSPAQRLVEQYF | TGCGCCAGCAGCCCGGCACAACGGCTAGTCGAGCAGTACTTC
TRBJ2-7 | NA | many | TRBV5-1 | CASSLGSSYEQYF | TGTGCCAGCAGCTTAGGGAGCTCCTACGAGCAGTACTTC
TRBJ2-3 | TRBD2 | few | TRBV10-3 | CAISRHVAGEGSDTQYF | TGTGCCATCAGTCGACACGTAGCGGGAGAGGGGTCAGATACGCAGTATTTT
TRBJ1-1 | NA | few | TRBV20-1 | CSARSGSLNTEAFF | TGCAGTGCTAGAAGTGGGAGCCTGAACACTGAAGCTTTCTTT
TRBJ2-2 | TRBD2 | few | TRBV6-1 | CASKKKGGRAITGELFF | TGTGCCAGCAAAAAAAAAGGCGGGAGGGCCATAACCGGGGAGCTGTTTTTT
TRBJ2-7 | TRBD2 | many | TRBV20-1 | CSPVAGGRYKQYF | TGCAGTCCCGTAGCGGGAGGGCGTTATAAGCAGTACTTC
TRBJ2-3 | TRBD2 | NA | TRBV5-1 | CASGLAGYKDTQYF | TGCGCCAGTGGACTAGCGGGGTATAAAGATACGCAGTATTTT
TRBJ2-1 | TRBD1 | NA | TRBV6-2/TRBV6-3 | CASGEQGADNEQFF | TGTGCCAGCGGGGAACAGGGGGCTGACAATGAGCAGTTCTTC
TRBJ1-2 | TRBD1 | many | TRBV29-1 | CSVEKGGIDYGYTF | TGCAGCGTTGAAAAAGGGGGCATAGACTATGGCTACACCTTC
TRBJ2-7 | NA | few | TRBV12-3/TRBV12-4 | CASTARHPYSGEQYF | TGTGCCAGCACCGCCCGACATCCATATTCGGGAGAGCAGTACTTC
TRBJ1-1 | TRBD1 | NA | TRBV28 | CASTTMGTGRTEAFF | TGTGCCAGCACCACCATGGGGACAGGGAGAACTGAAGCTTTCTTT
TRBJ2-1 | TRBD1 | NA | TRBV6-5 | CASSYPGTGVYEQFF | TGTGCCAGCAGTTACCCCGGGACAGGGGTTTATGAGCAGTTCTTC
TRBJ1-4 | TRBD1 | few | TRBV15 | CATSRDLTGTNEKLFF | TGTGCCACCAGCAGAGATTTGACAGGGACAAATGAAAAACTGTTTTTT